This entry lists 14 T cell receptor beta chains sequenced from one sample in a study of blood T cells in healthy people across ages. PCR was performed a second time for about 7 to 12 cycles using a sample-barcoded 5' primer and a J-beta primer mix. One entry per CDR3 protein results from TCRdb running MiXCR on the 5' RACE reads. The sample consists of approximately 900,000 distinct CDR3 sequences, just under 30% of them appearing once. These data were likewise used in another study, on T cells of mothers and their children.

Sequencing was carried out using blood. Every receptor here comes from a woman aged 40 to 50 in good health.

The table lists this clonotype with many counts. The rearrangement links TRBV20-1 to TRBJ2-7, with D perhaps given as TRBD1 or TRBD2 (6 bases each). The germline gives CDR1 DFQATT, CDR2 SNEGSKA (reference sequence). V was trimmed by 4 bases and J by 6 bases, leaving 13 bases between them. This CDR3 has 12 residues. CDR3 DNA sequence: TGCAGTGCTATCCGGGGGCTAACCGAGCAGTACTTC. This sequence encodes CSAIRGLTEQYF.

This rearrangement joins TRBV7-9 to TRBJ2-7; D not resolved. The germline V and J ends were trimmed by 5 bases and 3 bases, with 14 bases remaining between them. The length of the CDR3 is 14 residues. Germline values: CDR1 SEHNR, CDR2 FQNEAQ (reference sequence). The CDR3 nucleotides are TGTGCCAGCAGCGGACGGTTCCCCTGCTACGAGCAGTACTTC. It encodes CASSGRFPCYEQYF.

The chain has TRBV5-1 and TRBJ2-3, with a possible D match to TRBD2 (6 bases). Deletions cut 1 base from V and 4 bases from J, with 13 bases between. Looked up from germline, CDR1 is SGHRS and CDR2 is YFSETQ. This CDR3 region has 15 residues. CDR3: CASSLWGEGADTQYF. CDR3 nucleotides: TGCGCCAGCAGCTTGTGGGGGGAAGGAGCAGATACGCAGTATTTT.

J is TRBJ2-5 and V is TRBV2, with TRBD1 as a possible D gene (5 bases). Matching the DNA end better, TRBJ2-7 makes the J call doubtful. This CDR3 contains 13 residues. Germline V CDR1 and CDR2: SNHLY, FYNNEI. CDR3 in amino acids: CASTVGQGDEQYF. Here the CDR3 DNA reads TGTGCCAGCACCGTAGGTCAAGGGGACGAGCAGTACTTC.

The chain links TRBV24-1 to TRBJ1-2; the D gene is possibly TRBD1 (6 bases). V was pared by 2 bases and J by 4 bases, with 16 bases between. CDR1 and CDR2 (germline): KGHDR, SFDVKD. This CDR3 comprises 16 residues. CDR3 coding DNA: TGTGCCACCAGTGATTCACAGGGTTTCGGACGCTATGGCTACACCTTC. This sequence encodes CATSDSQGFGRYGYTF.

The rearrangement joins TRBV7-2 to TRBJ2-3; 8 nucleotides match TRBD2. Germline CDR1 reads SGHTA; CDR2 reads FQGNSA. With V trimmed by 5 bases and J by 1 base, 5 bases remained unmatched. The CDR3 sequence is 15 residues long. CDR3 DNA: TGTGCCAGCAGCACGGGACTAGGGGGCACAGATACGCAGTATTTT. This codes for CASSTGLGGTDTQYF.

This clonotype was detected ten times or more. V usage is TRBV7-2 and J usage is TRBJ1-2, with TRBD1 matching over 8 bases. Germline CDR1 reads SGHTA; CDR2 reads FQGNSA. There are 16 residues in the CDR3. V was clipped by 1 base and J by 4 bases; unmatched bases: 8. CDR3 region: CASSLVSGGAGYGYTF. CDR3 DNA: TGTGCCAGCAGCTTAGTGTCAGGGGGCGCTGGCTATGGCTACACCTTC. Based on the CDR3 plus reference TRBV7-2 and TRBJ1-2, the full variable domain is GAGVSQSPSNKVTEKGKDVELRCDPISGHTALYWYRQSLGQGLEFLIYFQGNSAPDKSGLPSDRFSAERTGGSVSTLTIQRTQQEDSAVYLCASSLVSGGAGYGYTFGSGTRLTVV.

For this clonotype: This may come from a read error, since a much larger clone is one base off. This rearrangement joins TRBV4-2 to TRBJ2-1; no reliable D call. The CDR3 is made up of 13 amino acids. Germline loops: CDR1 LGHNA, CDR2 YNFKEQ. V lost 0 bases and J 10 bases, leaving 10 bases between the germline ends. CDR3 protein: CASSQDRSDEQFF. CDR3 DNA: TGTGCCAGCAGCCAAGATCGAAGCGACGAGCAGTTCTTC.

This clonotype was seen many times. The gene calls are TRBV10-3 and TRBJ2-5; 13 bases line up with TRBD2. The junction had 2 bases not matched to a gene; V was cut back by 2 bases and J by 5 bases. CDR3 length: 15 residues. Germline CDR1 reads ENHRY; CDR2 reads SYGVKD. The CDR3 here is CAISEGLAGVETQYF. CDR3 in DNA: TGTGCCATCAGTGAGGGACTAGCGGGGGTGGAGACCCAGTACTTC.

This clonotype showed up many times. The DNA of the CDR3 is TGTGCCAGCAGTCTGACTAGCGGGGGGATCAATGAGCAGTTCTTC. It yields the protein CASSLTSGGINEQFF. The chain couples TRBV27 to TRBJ2-1; 13 bases map to TRBD2. The V gene's germline CDR1 is MNHEY and CDR2 SMNVEV (reference sequence). Trimming took 5 bases from V and 6 from J; bases not matched to a gene: 4. The CDR3 has 15 residues.

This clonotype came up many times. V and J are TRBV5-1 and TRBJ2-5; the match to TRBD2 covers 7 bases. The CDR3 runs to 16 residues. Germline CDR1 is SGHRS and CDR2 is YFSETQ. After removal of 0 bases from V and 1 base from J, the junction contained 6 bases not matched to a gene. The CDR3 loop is CASSLGSWGGQETQYF. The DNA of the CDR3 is TGCGCCAGCAGCTTGGGAAGTTGGGGGGGCCAAGAGACCCAGTACTTC.

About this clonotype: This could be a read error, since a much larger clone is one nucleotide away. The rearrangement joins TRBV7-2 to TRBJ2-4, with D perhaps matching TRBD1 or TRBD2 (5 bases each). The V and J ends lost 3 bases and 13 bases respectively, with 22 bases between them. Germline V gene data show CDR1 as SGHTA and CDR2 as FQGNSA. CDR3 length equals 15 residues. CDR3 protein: CASSFPGTSYNEQYF. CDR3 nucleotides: TGTGCCAGCAGCTTCCCCGGGACCTCATACAATGAGCAGTACTTC.

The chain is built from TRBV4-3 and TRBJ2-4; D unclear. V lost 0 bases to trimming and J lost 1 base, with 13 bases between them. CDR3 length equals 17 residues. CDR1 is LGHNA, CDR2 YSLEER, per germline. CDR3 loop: CASSQEGSVMAKNIQYF. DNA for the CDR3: TGCGCCAGCAGCCAAGAAGGCAGCGTGATGGCCAAAAACATTCAGTACTTC.

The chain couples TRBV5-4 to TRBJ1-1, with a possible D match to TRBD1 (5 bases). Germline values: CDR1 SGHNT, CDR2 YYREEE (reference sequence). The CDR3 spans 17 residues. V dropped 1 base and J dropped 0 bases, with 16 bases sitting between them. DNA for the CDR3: TGTGCCAGCAGCTTGATGAGGGGCTGGGGCCTGAACACTGAAGCTTTCTTT. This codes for CASSLMRGWGLNTEAFF.